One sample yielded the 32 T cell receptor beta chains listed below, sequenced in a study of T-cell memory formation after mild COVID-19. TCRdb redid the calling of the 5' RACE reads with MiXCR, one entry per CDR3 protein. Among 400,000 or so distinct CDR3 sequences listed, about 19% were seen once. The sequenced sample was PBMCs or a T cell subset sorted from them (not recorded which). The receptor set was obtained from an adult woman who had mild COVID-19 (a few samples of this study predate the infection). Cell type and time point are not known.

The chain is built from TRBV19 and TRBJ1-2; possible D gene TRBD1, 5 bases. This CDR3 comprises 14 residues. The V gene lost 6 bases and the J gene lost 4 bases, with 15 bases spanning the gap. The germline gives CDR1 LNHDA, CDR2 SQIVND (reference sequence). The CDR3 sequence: CASRTDTGGYGYTF. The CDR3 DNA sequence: TGTGCCAGTAGAACGGACACCGGAGGCTATGGCTACACCTTC. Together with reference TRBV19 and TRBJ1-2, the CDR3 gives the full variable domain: DGGITQSPKYLFRKEGQNVTLSCEQNLNHDAMYWYRQDPGQGLRLIYYSQIVNDFQKGDIAEGYSVSREKKESFPLTVTSAQKNPTAFYLCASRTDTGGYGYTFGSGTRLTVV.

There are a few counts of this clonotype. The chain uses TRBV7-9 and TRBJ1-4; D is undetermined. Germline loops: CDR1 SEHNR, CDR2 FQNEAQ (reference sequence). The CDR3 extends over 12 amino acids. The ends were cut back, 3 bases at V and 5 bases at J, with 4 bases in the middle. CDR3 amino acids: CASSFANEKLFF. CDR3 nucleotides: TGTGCCAGCAGCTTCGCAAATGAAAAACTGTTTTTT.

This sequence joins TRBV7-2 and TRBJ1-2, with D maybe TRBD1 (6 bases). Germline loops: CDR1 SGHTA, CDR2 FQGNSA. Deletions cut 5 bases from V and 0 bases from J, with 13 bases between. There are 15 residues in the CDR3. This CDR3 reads CASSPQGTTNYGYTF. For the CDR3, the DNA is TGTGCCAGCAGCCCACAGGGAACTACTAACTATGGCTACACCTTC.

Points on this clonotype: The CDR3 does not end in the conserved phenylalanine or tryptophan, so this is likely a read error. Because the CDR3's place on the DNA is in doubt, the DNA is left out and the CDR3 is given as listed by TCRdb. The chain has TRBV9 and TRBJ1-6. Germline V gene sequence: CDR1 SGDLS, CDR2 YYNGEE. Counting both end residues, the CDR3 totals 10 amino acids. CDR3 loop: CASSVGRLGN.

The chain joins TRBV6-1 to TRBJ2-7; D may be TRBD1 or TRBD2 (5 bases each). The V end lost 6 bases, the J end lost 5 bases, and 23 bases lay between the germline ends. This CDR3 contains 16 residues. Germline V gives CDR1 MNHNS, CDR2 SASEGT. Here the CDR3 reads CASSRGGPLEFDEQYF. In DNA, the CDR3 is TGTGCCAGCAGCCGGGGCGGACCGCTGGAGTTCGACGAGCAGTACTTC.

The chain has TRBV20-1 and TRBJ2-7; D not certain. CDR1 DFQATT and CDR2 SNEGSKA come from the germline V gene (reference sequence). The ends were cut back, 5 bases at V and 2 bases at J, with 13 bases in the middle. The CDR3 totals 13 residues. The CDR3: CSAHYPKTYEQYF. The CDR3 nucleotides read TGCAGTGCTCATTACCCGAAAACCTACGAGCAGTACTTC.

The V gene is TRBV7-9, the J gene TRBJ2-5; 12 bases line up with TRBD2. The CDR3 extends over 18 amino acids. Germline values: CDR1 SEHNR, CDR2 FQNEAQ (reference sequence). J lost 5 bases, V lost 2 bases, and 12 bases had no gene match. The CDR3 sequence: CASSLWTRILAGGETQYF. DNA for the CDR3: TGTGCCAGCAGCTTATGGACCCGGATTCTAGCGGGAGGGGAGACCCAGTACTTC.

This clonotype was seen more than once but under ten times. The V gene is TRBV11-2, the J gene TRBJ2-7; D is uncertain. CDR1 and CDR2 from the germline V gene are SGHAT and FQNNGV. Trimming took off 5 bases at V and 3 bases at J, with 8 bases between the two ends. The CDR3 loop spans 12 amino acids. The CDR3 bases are TGTGCCAGCAGCAACACTAACTACGAGCAGTACTTC. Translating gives CASSNTNYEQYF.

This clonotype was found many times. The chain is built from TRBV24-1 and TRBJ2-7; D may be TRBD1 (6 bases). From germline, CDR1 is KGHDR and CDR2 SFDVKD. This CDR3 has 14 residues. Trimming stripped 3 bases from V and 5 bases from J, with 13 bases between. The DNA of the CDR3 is TGTGCCACCAGTGATCCGAGGGGGAACGACGAGCAGTACTTC. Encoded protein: CATSDPRGNDEQYF.

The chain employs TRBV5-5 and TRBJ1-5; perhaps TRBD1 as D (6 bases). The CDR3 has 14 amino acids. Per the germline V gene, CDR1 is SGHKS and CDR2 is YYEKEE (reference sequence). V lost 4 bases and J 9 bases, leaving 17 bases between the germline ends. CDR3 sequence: CASSPGHQSTPQHF. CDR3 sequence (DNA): TGTGCCAGCAGCCCGGGACACCAATCAACGCCCCAGCATTTT.

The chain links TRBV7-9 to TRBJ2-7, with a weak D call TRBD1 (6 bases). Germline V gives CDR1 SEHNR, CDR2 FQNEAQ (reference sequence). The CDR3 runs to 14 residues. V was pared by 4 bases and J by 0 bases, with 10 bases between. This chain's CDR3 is CASSCPDSSYEQYF. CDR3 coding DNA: TGTGCCAGCAGCTGTCCGGACAGCTCCTACGAGCAGTACTTC. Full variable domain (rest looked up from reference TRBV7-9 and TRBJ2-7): DTGVSQNPRHKITKRGQNVTFRCDPISEHNRLYWYRQTLGQGPEFLTYFQNEAQLEKSRLLSDRFSAERPKGSFSTLEIQRTEQGDSAMYLCASSCPDSSYEQYFGPGTRLTVT.

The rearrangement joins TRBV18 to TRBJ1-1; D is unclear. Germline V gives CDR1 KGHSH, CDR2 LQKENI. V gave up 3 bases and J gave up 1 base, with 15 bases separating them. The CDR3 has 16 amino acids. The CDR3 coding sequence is TGTGCCAGCTCACCGCCCCCACGGGTTCCGAACACTGAAGCTTTCTTT. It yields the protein CASSPPPRVPNTEAFF.

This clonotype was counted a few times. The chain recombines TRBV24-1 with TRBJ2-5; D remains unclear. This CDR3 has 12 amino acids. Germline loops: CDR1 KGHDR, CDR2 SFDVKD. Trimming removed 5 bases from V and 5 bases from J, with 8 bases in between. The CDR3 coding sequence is TGTGCCACCAGTGCTATGGGGGAGACCCAGTACTTC. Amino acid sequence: CATSAMGETQYF.

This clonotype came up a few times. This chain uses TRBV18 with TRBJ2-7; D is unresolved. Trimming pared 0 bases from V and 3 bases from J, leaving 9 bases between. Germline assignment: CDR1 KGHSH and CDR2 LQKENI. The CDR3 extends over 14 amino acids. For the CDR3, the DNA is TGTGCCAGCTCACCACCCAGTTCCCTCTACGAGCAGTACTTC. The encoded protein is CASSPPSSLYEQYF.

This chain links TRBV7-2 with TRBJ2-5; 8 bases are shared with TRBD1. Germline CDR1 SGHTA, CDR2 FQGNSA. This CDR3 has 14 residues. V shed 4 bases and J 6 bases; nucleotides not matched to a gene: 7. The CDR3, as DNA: TGTGCCAGCAGCTCAAACAGGGGGGCCAAGACCCAGTACTTC. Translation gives CASSSNRGAKTQYF.

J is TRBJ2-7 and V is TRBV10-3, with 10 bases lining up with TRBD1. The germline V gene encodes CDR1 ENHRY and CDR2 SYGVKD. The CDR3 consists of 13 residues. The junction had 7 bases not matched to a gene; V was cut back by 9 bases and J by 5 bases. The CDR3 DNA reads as TGTGCCATGAGGACAGGGGGTCAAAACGAGCAGTACTTC. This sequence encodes CAMRTGGQNEQYF.

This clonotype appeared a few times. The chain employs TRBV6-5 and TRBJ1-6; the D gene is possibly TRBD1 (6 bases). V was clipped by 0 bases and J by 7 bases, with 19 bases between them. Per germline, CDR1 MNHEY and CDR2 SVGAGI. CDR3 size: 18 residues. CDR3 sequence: CASSYSVVGGAGNSPLHF. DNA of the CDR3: TGTGCCAGCAGTTACTCGGTCGTCGGGGGCGCGGGAAATTCACCCCTCCACTTT.

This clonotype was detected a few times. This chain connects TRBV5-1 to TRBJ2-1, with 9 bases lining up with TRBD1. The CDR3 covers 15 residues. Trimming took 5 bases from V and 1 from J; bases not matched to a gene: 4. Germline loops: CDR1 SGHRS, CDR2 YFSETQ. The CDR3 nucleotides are TGCGCCAGCAGACAAGGGACAGGGTCCTACAATGAGCAGTTCTTC. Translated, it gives CASRQGTGSYNEQFF.

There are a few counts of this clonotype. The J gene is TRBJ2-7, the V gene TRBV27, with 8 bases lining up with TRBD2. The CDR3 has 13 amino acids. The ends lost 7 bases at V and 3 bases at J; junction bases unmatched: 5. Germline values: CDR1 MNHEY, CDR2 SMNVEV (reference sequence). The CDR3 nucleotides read TGTGCCAGCACCCGGGGGGGACGCTACGAGCAGTACTTC. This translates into CASTRGGRYEQYF.

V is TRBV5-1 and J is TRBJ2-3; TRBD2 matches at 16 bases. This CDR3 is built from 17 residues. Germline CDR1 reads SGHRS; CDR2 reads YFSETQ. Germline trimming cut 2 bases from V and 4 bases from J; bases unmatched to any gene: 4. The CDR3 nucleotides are TGCGCCAGCAGCTTCGTCGGGACTAGCGGGGGGGCAGATACGCAGTATTTT. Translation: CASSFVGTSGGADTQYF. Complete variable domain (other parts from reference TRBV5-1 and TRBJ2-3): KAGVTQTPRYLIKTRGQQVTLSCSPISGHRSVSWYQQTPGQGLQFLFEYFSETQRNKGNFPGRFSGRQFSNSRSEMNVSTLELGDSALYLCASSFVGTSGGADTQYFGPGTRLTVL.

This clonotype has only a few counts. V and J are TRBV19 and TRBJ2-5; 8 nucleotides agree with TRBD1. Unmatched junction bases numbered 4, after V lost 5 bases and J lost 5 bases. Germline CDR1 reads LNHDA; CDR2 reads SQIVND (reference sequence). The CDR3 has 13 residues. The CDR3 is CASSDRGGETQYF. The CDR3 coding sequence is TGTGCCAGTAGTGACAGGGGCGGTGAGACCCAGTACTTC.

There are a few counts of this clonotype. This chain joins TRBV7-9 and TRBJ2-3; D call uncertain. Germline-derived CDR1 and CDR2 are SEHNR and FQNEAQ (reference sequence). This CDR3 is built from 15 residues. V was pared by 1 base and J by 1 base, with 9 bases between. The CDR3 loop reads CASSLERSRTDTQYF. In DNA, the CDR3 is TGTGCCAGCAGCTTAGAGCGTTCCCGCACAGATACGCAGTATTTT.

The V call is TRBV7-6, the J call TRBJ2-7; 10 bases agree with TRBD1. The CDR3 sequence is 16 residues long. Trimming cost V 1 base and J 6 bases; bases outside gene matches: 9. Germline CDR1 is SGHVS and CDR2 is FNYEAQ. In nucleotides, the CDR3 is TGTGCCAGCAGCTTAGACCATGGACAGGGGGAAGGCGAGCAGTACTTC. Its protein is CASSLDHGQGEGEQYF.

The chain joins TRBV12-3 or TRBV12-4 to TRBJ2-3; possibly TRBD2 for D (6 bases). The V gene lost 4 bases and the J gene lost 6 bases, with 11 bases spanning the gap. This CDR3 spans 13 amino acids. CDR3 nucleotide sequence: TGTGCCAGCAGTTCGGGCCGGGGGGATACGCAGTATTTT. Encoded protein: CASSSGRGDTQYF.

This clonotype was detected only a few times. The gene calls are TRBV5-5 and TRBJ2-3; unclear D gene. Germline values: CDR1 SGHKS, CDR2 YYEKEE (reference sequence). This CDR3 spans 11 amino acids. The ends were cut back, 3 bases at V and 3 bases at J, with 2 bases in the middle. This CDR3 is CASSWTDTQYF. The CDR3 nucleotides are TGTGCCAGCAGCTGGACAGATACGCAGTATTTT.

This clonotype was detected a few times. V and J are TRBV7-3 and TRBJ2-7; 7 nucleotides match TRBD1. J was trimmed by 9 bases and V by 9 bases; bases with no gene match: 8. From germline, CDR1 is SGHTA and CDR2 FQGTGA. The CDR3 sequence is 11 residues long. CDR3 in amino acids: CARRTGTGQYF. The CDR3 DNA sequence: TGTGCCAGGAGGACAGGAACAGGGCAGTACTTC.

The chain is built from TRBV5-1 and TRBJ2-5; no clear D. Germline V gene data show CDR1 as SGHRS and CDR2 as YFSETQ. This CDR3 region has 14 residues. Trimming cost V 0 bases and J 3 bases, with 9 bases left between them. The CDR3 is CASSLAFAEETQYF. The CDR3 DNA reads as TGCGCCAGCAGCTTGGCCTTCGCCGAAGAGACCCAGTACTTC.

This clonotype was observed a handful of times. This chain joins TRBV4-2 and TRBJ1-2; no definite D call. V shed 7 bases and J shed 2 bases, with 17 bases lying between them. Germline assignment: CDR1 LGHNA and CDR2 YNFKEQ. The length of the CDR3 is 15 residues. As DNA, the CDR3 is TGTGCCAGCACCCCTCAGAGCGAGCCGAACTATGGCTACACCTTC. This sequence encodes CASTPQSEPNYGYTF.

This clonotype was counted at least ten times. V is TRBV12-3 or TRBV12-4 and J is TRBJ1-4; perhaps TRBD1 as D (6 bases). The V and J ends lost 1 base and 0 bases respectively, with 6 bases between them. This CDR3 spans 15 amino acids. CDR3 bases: TGTGCCAGCAGTTTAGGACAGGCAACTAATGAAAAACTGTTTTTT. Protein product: CASSLGQATNEKLFF.

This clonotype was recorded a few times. The CDR3 DNA sequence: TGCGCCAGCAGCTTGGTTAGGACCGGGACAGCCATTAATGAAAAACTGTTTTTT. Residues: CASSLVRTGTAINEKLFF. This rearrangement joins TRBV5-1 to TRBJ1-4, with 7 positions matching TRBD1. In germline, CDR1 is SGHRS, CDR2 YFSETQ. The junction had 12 bases not matched to a gene; V was cut back by 0 bases and J by 4 bases. This CDR3 contains 18 residues.

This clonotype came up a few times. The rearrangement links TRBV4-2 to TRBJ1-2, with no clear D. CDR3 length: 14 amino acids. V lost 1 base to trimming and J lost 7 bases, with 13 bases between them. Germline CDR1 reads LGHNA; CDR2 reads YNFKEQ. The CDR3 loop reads CASSQVSSVGGYTF. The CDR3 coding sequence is TGTGCCAGCAGCCAAGTATCCAGCGTTGGTGGCTACACCTTC.

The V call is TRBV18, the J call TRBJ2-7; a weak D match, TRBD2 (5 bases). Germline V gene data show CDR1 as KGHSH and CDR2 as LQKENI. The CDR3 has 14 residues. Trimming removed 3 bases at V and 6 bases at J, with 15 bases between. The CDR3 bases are TGTGCCAGCTCACCTGTGGACTCCCGGGGCGAGCAGTACTTC. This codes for CASSPVDSRGEQYF. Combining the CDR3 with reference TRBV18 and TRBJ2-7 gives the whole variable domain NAGVMQNPRHLVRRRGQEARLRCSPMKGHSHVYWYRQLPEEGLKFMVYLQKENIIDESGMPKERFSAEFPKEGPSILRIQQVVRGDSAAYFCASSPVDSRGEQYFGPGTRLTVT.